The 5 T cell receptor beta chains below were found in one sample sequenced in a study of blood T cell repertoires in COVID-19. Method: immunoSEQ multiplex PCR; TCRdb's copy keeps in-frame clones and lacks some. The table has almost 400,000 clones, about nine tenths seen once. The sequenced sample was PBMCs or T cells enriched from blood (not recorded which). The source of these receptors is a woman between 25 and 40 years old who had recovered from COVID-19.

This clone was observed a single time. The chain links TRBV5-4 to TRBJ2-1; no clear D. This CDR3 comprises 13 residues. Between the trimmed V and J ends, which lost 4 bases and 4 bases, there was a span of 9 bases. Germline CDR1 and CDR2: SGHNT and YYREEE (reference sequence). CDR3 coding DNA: TGTGCCAGCAGCGTCACGGAGTACAATGAGCAGTTCTTC. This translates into CASSVTEYNEQFF.

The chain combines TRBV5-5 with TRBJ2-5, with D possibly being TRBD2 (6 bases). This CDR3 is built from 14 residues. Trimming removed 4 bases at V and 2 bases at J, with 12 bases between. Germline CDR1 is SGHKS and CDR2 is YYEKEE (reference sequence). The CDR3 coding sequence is TGTGCCAGCAGCCGTTGGGGGGTTCAAGAGACCCAGTACTTC. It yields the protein CASSRWGVQETQYF.

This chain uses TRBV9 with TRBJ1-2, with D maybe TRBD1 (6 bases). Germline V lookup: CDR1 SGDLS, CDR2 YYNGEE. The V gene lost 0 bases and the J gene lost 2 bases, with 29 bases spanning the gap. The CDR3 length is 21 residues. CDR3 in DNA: TGTGCCAGCAGCGTAGCGGGCGGAACAGGGATAGACCGGCCTTTAAACTATGGCTACACCTTC. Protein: CASSVAGGTGIDRPLNYGYTF.

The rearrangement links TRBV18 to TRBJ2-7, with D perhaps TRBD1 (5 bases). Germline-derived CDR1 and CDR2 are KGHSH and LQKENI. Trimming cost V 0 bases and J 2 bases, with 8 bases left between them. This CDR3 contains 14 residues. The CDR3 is CASSPPGRAYEQYF. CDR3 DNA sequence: TGTGCCAGCTCACCACCGGGCAGGGCCTACGAGCAGTACTTC.

CDR3 region: CSVPGRGGEGNLYEQYF. The DNA of the CDR3 is TGCAGCGTCCCCGGCAGGGGCGGGGAGGGTAACCTCTACGAGCAGTACTTC. The V and J genes are TRBV29-1 and TRBJ2-7; perhaps TRBD2 as D (7 bases). V lost 6 bases and J lost 3, with 27 bases in between. Per germline, CDR1 SQVTM and CDR2 ANQGSEA. This CDR3 spans 17 amino acids.